This entry concerns a single TCR beta chain. Antigen unknown. PCR employed 60 Vbeta and 13 Jbeta primers. Original methodology: Later, an analysis found approximately 80 million unique TCR beta chains, and about 10 million of these were shared. This table comes from immunoSEQ multiplex PCR, and its TCRdb copy is limited to in-frame clones, with some not included. V, J and clone size derive from that table, while D and trimming were established from the DNA sequence. The sample lists approximately 110,000 clones, around 70% occurring once. This record comes from a study of cytomegalovirus exposure and HLA in healthy donors. Study-level results: Reports described diagnosis of cytomegalovirus status by the classifier as highly specific and sensitive. Productive rates of about 87% or about 30% were seen for most TCR beta V segments in an earlier analysis. Some highly shared sequence variants likely arose as a pipeline artifact.

Per germline, CDR1 MNHEY and CDR2 SMNVEV (reference sequence). Trimming pared 5 bases from V and 3 bases from J, leaving 13 bases between. CDR3 length: 14 residues. This TCR was recovered from a woman aged 40 to 50 in good health and CMV-seropositive. Material for sequencing was PBMCs. The chain is built from TRBV27 and TRBJ1-2; tentative D call: TRBD1 (6 bases). CDR3 loop: CASSPRGAYYGYTF. The CDR3 coding sequence is TGTGCCAGCAGTCCCCGGGGGGCGTACTATGGCTACACCTTC.